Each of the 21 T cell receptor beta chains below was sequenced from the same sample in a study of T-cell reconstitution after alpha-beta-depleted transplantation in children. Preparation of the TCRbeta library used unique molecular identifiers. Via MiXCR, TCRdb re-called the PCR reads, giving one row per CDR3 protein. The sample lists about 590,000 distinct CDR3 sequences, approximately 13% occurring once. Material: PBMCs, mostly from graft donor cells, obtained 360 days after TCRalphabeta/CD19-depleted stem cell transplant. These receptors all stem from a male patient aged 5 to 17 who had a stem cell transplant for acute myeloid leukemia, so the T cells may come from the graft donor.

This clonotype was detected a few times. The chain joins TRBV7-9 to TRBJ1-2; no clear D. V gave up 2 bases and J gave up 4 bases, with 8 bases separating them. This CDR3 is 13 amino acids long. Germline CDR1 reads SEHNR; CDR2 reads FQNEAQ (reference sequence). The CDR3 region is CASSLTQFYGYTF. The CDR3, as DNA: TGTGCCAGCAGCTTAACACAGTTCTATGGCTACACCTTC.

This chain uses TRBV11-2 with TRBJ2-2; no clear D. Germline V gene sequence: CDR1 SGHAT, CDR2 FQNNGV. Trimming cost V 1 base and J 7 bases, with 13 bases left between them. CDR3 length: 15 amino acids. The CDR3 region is CASSLVPISDGELFF. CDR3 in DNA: TGTGCCAGCAGCTTAGTTCCTATCTCGGACGGGGAGCTGTTTTTT.

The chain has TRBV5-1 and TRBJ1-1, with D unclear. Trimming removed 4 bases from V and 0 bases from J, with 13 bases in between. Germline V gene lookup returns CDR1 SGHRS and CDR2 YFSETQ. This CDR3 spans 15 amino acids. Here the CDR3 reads CASSERPTLNTEAFF. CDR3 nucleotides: TGCGCCAGCAGCGAAAGACCCACTCTGAACACTGAAGCTTTCTTT.

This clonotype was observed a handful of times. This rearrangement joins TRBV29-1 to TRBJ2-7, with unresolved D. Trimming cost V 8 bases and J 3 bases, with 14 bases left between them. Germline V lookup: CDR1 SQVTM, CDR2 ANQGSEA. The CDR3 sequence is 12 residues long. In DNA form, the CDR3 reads TGCAGCTACGTAGGACCCCTCTACGAGCAGTACTTC. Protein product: CSYVGPLYEQYF.

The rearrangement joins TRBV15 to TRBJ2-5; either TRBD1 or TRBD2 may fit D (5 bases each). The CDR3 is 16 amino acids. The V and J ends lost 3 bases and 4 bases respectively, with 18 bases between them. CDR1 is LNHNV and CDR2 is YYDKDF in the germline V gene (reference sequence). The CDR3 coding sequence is TGTGCCACCAGCAGGAGTTCCGGGACCTTCGTAGAGACCCAGTACTTC. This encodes CATSRSSGTFVETQYF.

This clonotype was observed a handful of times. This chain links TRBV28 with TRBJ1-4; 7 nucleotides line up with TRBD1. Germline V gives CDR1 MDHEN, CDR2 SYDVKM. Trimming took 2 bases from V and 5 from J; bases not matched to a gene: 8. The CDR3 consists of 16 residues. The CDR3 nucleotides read TGTGCCAGCAGTTTAATGTCCAGACAGGGCAATGAAAAACTGTTTTTT. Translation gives CASSLMSRQGNEKLFF.

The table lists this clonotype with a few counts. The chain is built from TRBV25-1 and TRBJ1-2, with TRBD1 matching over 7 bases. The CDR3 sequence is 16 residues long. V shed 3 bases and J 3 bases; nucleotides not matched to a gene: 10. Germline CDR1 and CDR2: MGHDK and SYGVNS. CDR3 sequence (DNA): TGTGCCAGCAGTGATTGGGGAGCAGGGGGGGACTATGGCTACACCTTC. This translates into CASSDWGAGGDYGYTF.

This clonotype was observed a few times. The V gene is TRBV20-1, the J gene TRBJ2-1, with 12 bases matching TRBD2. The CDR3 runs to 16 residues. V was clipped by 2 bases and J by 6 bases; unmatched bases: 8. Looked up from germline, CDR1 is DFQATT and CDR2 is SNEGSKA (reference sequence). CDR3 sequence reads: CSARRGLAGVINEQFF. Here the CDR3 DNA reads TGCAGTGCTAGAAGGGGACTAGCGGGCGTCATCAATGAGCAGTTCTTC.

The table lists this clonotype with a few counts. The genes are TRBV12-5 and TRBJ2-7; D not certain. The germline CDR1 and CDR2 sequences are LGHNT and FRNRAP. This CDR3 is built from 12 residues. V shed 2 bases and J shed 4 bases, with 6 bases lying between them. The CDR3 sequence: CASGLTEYEQYF. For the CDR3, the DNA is TGTGCTAGTGGTTTGACAGAATACGAGCAGTACTTC.

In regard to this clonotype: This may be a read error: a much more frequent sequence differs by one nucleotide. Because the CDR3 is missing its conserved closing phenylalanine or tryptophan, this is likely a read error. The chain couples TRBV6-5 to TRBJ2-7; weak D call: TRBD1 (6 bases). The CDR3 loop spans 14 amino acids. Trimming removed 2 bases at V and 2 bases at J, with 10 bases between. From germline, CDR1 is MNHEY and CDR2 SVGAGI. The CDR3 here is CASSYRGKTYEQYY. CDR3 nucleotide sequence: TGTGCCAGCAGTTACAGGGGGAAGACCTACGAGCAGTACTAC.

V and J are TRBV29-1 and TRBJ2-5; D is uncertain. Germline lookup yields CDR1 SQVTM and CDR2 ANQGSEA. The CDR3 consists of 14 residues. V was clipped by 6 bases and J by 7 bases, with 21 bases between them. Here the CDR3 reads CSVGIAVGLGTQYF. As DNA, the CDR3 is TGCAGCGTGGGAATCGCGGTGGGGTTGGGGACCCAGTACTTC.

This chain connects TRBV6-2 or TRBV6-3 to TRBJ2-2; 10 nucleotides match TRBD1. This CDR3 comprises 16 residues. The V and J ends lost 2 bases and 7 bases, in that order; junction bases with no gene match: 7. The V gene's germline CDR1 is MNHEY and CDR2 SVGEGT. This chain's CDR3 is CASSYPTGGRGGELFF. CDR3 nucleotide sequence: TGTGCCAGCAGTTACCCGACAGGGGGCAGGGGCGGGGAGCTGTTTTTT.

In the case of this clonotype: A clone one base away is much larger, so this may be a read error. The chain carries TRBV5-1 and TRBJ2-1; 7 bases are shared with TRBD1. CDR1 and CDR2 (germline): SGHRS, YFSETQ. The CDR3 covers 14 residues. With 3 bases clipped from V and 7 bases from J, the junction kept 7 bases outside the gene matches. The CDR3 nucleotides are TGCGCCAGCAGCTGGAGACAGGGAATAAATGAGCAGTTCTTC. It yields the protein CASSWRQGINEQFF. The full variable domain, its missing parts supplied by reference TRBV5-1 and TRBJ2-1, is KAGVTQTPRYLIKTRGQQVTLSCSPISGHRSVSWYQQTPGQGLQFLFEYFSETQRNKGNFPGRFSGRQFSNSRSEMNVSTLELGDSALYLCASSWRQGINEQFFGPGTRLTVL.

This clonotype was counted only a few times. CDR3 in amino acids: CASSLFAGEAYEQYF. As DNA, the CDR3 is TGTGCCAGCAGCTTATTCGCGGGAGAAGCCTACGAGCAGTACTTC. V is TRBV7-6 and J is TRBJ2-7, with 7 bases fitting TRBD2. The trim removed 2 bases at V and 2 bases at J, leaving 6 bases unmatched. The CDR3 sequence is 15 residues long. Germline lookup yields CDR1 SGHVS and CDR2 FNYEAQ.

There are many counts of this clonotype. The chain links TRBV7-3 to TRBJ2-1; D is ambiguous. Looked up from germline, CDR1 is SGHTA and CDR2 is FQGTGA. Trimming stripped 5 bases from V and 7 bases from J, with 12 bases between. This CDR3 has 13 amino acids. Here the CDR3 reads CASSTTASNEQFF. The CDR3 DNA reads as TGTGCCAGCAGCACAACAGCGAGTAATGAGCAGTTCTTC.

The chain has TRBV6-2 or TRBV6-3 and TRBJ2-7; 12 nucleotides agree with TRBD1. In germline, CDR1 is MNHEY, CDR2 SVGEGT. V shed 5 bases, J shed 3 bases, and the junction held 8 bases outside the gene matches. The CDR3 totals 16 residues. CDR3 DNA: TGTGCCAGCAGTACATCTGGGACAGGGGGCATCTACGAGCAGTACTTC. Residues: CASSTSGTGGIYEQYF.

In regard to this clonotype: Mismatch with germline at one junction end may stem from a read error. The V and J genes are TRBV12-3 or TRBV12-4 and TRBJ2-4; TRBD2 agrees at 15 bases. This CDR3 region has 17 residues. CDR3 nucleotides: TGTGCCAGCAGTTTACGGACTAGCGGGAGGGCCAGAAACATTCAGTACTTC. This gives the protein CASSLRTSGRARNIQYF.

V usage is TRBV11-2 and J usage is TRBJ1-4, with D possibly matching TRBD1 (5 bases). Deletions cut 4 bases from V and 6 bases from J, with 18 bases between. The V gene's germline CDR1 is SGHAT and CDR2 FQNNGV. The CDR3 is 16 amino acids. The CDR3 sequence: CASSWGILGGHEKLFF. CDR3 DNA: TGTGCCAGCAGCTGGGGGATACTCGGTGGCCATGAAAAACTGTTTTTT.

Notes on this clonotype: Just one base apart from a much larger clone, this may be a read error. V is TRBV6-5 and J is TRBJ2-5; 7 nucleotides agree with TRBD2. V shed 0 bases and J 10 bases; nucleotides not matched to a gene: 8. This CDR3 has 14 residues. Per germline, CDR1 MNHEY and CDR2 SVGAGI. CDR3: CASSYSSGGGNQYF. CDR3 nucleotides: TGTGCCAGCAGTTACTCGTCGGGAGGCGGGAACCAGTACTTC.

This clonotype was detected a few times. The CDR3, as DNA: TGTGCCAGTAGTACGCTGGACGGACCCCCTCTATCTGGGGCCAACGTCCTGACTTTC. It codes for CASSTLDGPPLSGANVLTF. The chain recombines TRBV19 with TRBJ2-6; no reliable D call. This CDR3 is built from 19 residues. From germline, CDR1 is LNHDA and CDR2 SQIVND (reference sequence). V lost 4 bases and J 1 base, leaving 20 bases between the germline ends.

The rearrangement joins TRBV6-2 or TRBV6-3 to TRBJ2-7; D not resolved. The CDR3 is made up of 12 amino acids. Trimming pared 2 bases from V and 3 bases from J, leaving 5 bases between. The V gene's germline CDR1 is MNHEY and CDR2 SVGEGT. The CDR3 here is CASSYARYEQYF. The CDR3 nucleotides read TGTGCCAGCAGTTACGCCCGCTACGAGCAGTACTTC.